The rows below give T cell receptor beta chains drawn from one sample of a study of T cells in Graves' hyperthyroidism and ophthalmopathy. TCRdb used MiXCR to reprocess the multiplex PCR reads, holding one entry per CDR3 protein. The sample consists of approximately 200,000 distinct CDR3 sequences, approximately 20% of them appearing once. Sequencing used blood. Receptor source: a man aged 35 to 55 with Graves' hyperthyroidism. The CDR3 runs from the conserved cysteine through the conserved F or W. Each record gives: V gene, clone size, D gene, J gene, CDR3 protein, CDR3 DNA. A D gene is named only where the DNA matches it firmly. Clone sizes are given selectively: once, few, many, or a class where the clone is expanded.

>TRBV2|many|-|TRBJ1-6
CASMGGVSSPLHF
TGTGCCAGCATGGGGGGGGTTAGTTCACCCCTCCACTTT
>TRBV28|-|-|TRBJ2-5
CASQKGTRDTYQETQYF
TGTGCCAGCCAGAAAGGGACACGAGATACGTACCAAGAGACCCAGTACTTC
>TRBV5-1|few|TRBD1|TRBJ1-1
CASSRGTEYTEAFF
TGCGCCAGCAGCAGAGGGACAGAGTACACTGAAGCTTTCTTT
>TRBV5-4|-|-|TRBJ2-5
CASSSPPAGANQETQYF
TGTGCCAGCAGCTCCCCCCCGGCGGGGGCCAACCAAGAGACCCAGTACTTC
>TRBV5-1|many|TRBD1|TRBJ2-1
CASSPGQEGSYNEQFF
TGCGCCAGCAGCCCGGGACAGGAGGGCTCCTACAATGAGCAGTTCTTC
>TRBV12-3/TRBV12-4|-|TRBD2|TRBJ2-1
CASLGTSGSGEQFF
TGTGCCAGCCTCGGGACTAGCGGGAGCGGAGAGCAGTTCTTC
>TRBV19|-|-|TRBJ1-1
CASRKHGQLNTEAFF
TGTGCCAGTAGAAAACACGGACAGTTGAACACTGAAGCTTTCTTT
>TRBV6-2/TRBV6-3|many|-|TRBJ2-7
CASSYLAGNYEQYF
TGTGCCAGCAGTTACTTGGCAGGGAACTACGAGCAGTACTTC
>TRBV5-6|few|-|TRBJ2-5
CASSLRLGNQETQYF
TGTGCCAGCAGCTTGCGATTGGGAAACCAAGAGACCCAGTACTTC
>TRBV10-3|many|-|TRBJ2-2
CAIRPGQNANTGELFF
TGTGCCATCAGGCCCGGACAGAACGCGAACACCGGGGAGCTGTTTTTT
>TRBV15|few|TRBD1|TRBJ2-5
CATSRASGTGRKTQYF
TGTGCCACCAGCAGAGCCTCCGGGACAGGGAGGAAGACCCAGTACTTC
>TRBV7-2|-|-|TRBJ2-7
CASSPLQASLYEQYF
TGTGCCAGCAGCCCCCTCCAAGCGTCGCTCTACGAGCAGTACTTC
>TRBV28|few|-|TRBJ1-2
CATKGRPYGYTF
TGTGCCACTAAAGGCAGGCCCTATGGCTACACCTTC
>TRBV19|once|-|TRBJ1-3
CASRLASGNTIYF
TGTGCCAGTAGACTCGCCTCTGGAAACACCATATATTTT
>TRBV30|many|TRBD1|TRBJ1-2
CAWKGQGAFFRGYTF
TGTGCCTGGAAAGGACAGGGGGCGTTCTTTCGTGGCTACACCTTC
>TRBV6-1|-|-|TRBJ1-2
CASSVSQYGYTF
TGTGCCAGCAGTGTCTCACAGTACGGCTACACCTTC
>TRBV12-3/TRBV12-4|-|-|TRBJ2-3
CASSDRTSTDTQYF
TGTGCCAGCAGTGACAGGACTAGCACAGATACGCAGTATTTT
>TRBV6-2/TRBV6-3|many|-|TRBJ1-5
CASKGGSNQPQHF
TGTGCCAGCAAGGGAGGTTCCAATCAGCCCCAGCATTTT
>TRBV7-9|-|-|TRBJ1-2
CASDRDGRSLYGYTF
TGTGCCAGCGACCGGGACGGAAGAAGTCTCTATGGCTACACCTTC
>TRBV5-6|few|-|TRBJ1-6
CASSLGLRGSPLHF
TGTGCCAGCAGCCTCGGCCTCCGGGGGTCACCCCTCCACTTT
>TRBV3-1|many|-|TRBJ1-4
CASSQDVGKLFF
TGTGCCAGCAGCCAAGATGTGGGAAAACTGTTTTTT
>TRBV6-5|-|-|TRBJ2-7
CASSAFYEQYF
TGTGCCAGCAGTGCGTTCTACGAGCAGTACTTC
>TRBV20-1|-|-|TRBJ1-4
CSARPIQGNNEKLFF
TGCAGTGCTCGCCCAATACAGGGCAATAATGAAAAACTGTTTTTT
>TRBV30|many|-|TRBJ1-6
CAWSLPIGANRSPLHF
TGTGCCTGGAGTCTTCCGATCGGGGCAAACCGGTCACCCCTCCACTTT
>TRBV5-1|once|-|TRBJ2-1
CASSEGLLRNEQFF
TGTGCCAGCAGCGAGGGACTCCTCCGCAATGAGCAGTTCTTC
>TRBV9|many|TRBD2|TRBJ2-5
CASSVAGTSGETQYF
TGTGCCAGCAGCGTAGCTGGGACTAGCGGGGAGACCCAGTACTTC
>TRBV6-1|many|TRBD1|TRBJ1-2
CASSATGVGYTF
TGTGCCAGCAGTGCGACAGGGGTTGGCTACACCTTC
>TRBV7-2|few|TRBD1|TRBJ1-2
CASSSWGGQGGYGYTF
TGTGCCAGCAGCTCCTGGGGGGGACAGGGCGGCTATGGCTACACCTTC
>TRBV3-2|few|-|TRBJ1-1
CASSLNGPRQQGLNTEAFF
TGTGCCAGCAGCCTCAACGGACCCCGGCAACAGGGACTCAACACTGAAGCTTTCTTT
>TRBV28|many|-|TRBJ2-1
CASAMSTWGVEGEQFF
TGTGCCAGCGCTATGTCCACCTGGGGGGTTGAAGGTGAGCAGTTCTTC